This T cell receptor beta chain was obtained from a study of T cells in Graves' hyperthyroidism and ophthalmopathy (dated by TCRdb to the late 2010s). With respect to the entire study: Peripheral blood was collected at initial diagnosis, before any treatment. A discovery cohort of roughly 100 patients, 43 with Graves' ophthalmopathy and over 55 with stable Graves' hyperthyroidism, was used to find distinguishing TCR V-J signatures. The paper describes TCR Vbeta CDR3 sequencing of more than 120 peripheral blood samples, made up of approximately 40 ophthalmopathy patients, 70 to 75 hyperthyroidism patients and 17 progressor patients. The 75 to 100 discovery patients were randomly split 7:3 into training and test sets. Prospective prediction of ophthalmopathy was tested in an independent validation cohort of some 19 hyperthyroidism patients and 17 patients who later progressed to ophthalmopathy. The study also compared thyroid tissue and blood T-cell repertoires from 6 or 7 Graves' hyperthyroidism patients. After sampling, hyperthyroidism patients received methimazole starting at 30 mg daily, and ophthalmopathy patients received high-dose intravenous methylprednisolone.

What the study reported, not specific to this receptor: In validation, the model predicted progression to ophthalmopathy with 65% to 71% sensitivity and approximately 72% specificity, a median of about 6.7 months before onset. A 13 V-J signature model separated ophthalmopathy from stable hyperthyroidism, with over 85% sensitivity and 81.08% specificity in cross-validation and 80%/75% in testing. No statistical method was used to fix the sample size in advance, and group allocation was not hidden from the investigators. Most expanded thyroid clonotypes (frequency above 0.001) were also found in blood, which suggests that blood repertoires may mirror thyroid immune responses.

Ends trimmed: V by 3 bases, J by 7 bases; bases unmatched to a gene: 7. Spanning cysteine to phenylalanine, the CDR3 consists of 14 amino acids. Here the CDR3 DNA is all that survives: 42 bases in frame from base 1. Looking up the germline V gene yields CDR1 MNHNS and CDR2 SASEGT. Stable Graves' hyperthyroidism was defined as no progression to ophthalmopathy during 18 months of follow-up. Hyperthyroidism patients were aged 18 to 65 years and newly diagnosed, with disease duration of less than 2 months. Patients with uncontrolled infections, other autoimmune diseases, pregnancy or lactation were excluded. Diagnoses relied on clinical symptoms, serum thyroxine and TRAb, thyroid ultrasound and orbital computed tomography. Ficoll-Paque density gradient centrifugation was used to isolate PBMCs from under 11 ml of fresh peripheral blood. Trizol reagent was used to extract total RNA, and RNA quality was then checked on an Agilent 2100 Bioanalyzer.

Amplification of TCR beta CDR3 regions was carried out from RNA transcripts. The first round of RT-PCR for the TCR CDR3 was performed with the HTBI primer set and the Qiagen OneStep RT-PCR kit. Libraries were constructed in a second round of multiplex PCR, after which size selection and purification were performed. Libraries were sequenced paired-end with 100 bp reads on an Illumina HiSeq2000. In the paper's pipeline: Raw data were processed with SOAPnuke, discarding reads with adapters, uncalled bases, mean Phred below 15, or no exact constant-primer or identifier match. High-quality paired reads were merged with COPE v1.2.5, and unique nucleotide sequences were defined as clonotypes. MiTCR v1.1 was used to align clonotypes to the IMGT TRBV, TRBD and TRBJ reference segments. The analysis was restricted to V-J combinations with a frequency above 0.0001, which together covered just over 98% of the repertoires. The TCS score was defined as F50 (clonal expansion) divided by E x V (chaos), with BLOSUM62-based TCRdist calculated between CDR3 peptides within each V-J. Welch's t-statistics and random forest reduced 450 to 600 V-J features to roughly 13, which were used in a naive Bayes classifier (R e1071). The public reads were quality trimmed at Q25 with fastp and then assembled into clones with MiXCR by TCRdb, keeping productive beta chains. Each entry merges the rows of one CDR3 protein and shows their most common DNA and genes. Clone size and V and J calls follow TCRdb, not the original study. This sample gives 600,000 or so distinct CDR3 sequences in total; around 15% of them show up just once. Around 4% of the sample is held by the ten biggest clonotypes.

The table lists this clonotype with many counts. Its recognized antigen is unknown. Base qualities are not recorded, but no much larger clone differs from it by a single base. The specimen was blood. The chain is made from TRBV6-1 and TRBJ1-2; 8 bases in the middle match TRBD1. The source is a woman in her thirties with Graves' hyperthyroidism. The nucleotides read TGTGCCAGCAGTGAGGGACAGGTCATTGGTGGCTACACCTTC. Its translation reads: CASSEGQVIGGYTF.